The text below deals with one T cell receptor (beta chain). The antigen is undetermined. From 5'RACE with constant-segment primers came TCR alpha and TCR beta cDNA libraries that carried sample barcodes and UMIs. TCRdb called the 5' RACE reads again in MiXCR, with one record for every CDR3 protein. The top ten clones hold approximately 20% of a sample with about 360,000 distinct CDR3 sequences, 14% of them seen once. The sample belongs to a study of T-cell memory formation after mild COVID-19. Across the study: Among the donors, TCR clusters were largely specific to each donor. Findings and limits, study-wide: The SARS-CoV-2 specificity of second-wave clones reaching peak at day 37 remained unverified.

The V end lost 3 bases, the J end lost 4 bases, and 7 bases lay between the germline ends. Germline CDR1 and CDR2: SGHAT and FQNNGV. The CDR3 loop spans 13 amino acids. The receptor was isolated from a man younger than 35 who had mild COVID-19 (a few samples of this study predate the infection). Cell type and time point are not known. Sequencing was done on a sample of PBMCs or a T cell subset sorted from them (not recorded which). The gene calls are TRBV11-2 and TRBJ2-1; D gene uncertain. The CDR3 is CASSFPGYNEQFF. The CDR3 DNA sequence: TGTGCCAGCAGCTTCCCCGGATACAATGAGCAGTTCTTC.